This is a list of T cell receptor beta chains from one sample in a study of T cell clonotyping in hematopoietic cell transplantation. Only in-frame clones appear in the TCRdb table, and some are missing; sequencing was by immunoSEQ multiplex PCR. Of 7,000 or so clones in the sample, around 89% were seen once. The starting material was PBMCs, obtained 100 days after allogeneic stem cell transplant. Receptors were obtained from a male patient in his late teens or twenties who had an allogeneic stem cell transplant from a related donor, so the T cells may come from the graft donor. Some clones in this sample may be carry-over from other donors' samples. CDR3s include the opening cysteine and the closing phenylalanine or tryptophan. The order of the fields is D gene, CDR3 length, clone size, J gene, V gene, CDR3 DNA, CDR3 protein. D genes are given only for firm matches. Size values are once, few and many counts, or a class for expanded clones, and some rows have none.

d_gene: TRBD2; len: 16; abundance: -; j_gene: TRBJ2-1; v_gene: TRBV6-5; CDR3nt: TGTGCCAGCAGTTACTCGGTCGGGAGGGCTTACAATGAGCAGTTCTTC; CDR3aa: CASSYSVGRAYNEQFF
d_gene: TRBD1; len: 15; abundance: -; j_gene: TRBJ1-5; v_gene: TRBV7-9; CDR3nt: TGTGCCAGCAGCTCCGGACAGGCAAGCAATCAGCCCCAGCATTTT; CDR3aa: CASSSGQASNQPQHF
d_gene: -; len: 12; abundance: -; j_gene: TRBJ2-1; v_gene: TRBV7-8; CDR3nt: TGTGCCAGCAGCTTTCTCGTCCGTGAGCAGTTCTTC; CDR3aa: CASSFLVREQFF
d_gene: -; len: 15; abundance: -; j_gene: TRBJ2-5; v_gene: TRBV19; CDR3nt: TGTGCCAGTAGTACCTCCGGGACGTACGGGGAGACCCAGTACTTC; CDR3aa: CASSTSGTYGETQYF
d_gene: TRBD1; len: 14; abundance: once; j_gene: TRBJ2-2; v_gene: TRBV6-6; CDR3nt: TGTGCCAGCAGCAGGACAGGGGCCACCGGGGAGCTGTTTTTT; CDR3aa: CASSRTGATGELFF
d_gene: -; len: 14; abundance: -; j_gene: TRBJ2-1; v_gene: TRBV19; CDR3nt: TGTGCCAGTAGTATAGCGACCCGCTACAATGAGCAGTTCTTC; CDR3aa: CASSIATRYNEQFF
d_gene: -; len: 13; abundance: -; j_gene: TRBJ1-1; v_gene: TRBV2; CDR3nt: TGTGCCAGCAGTGACACCTTAAACACTGAAGCTTTCTTT; CDR3aa: CASSDTLNTEAFF
d_gene: TRBD2; len: 15; abundance: -; j_gene: TRBJ2-7; v_gene: TRBV9; CDR3nt: TGTGCCAGCAGCCCCGATAGCGGGACCAGCTACGAGCAGTACTTC; CDR3aa: CASSPDSGTSYEQYF
d_gene: -; len: 13; abundance: -; j_gene: TRBJ1-3; v_gene: TRBV29-1; CDR3nt: TGCAGCGTTGAAGAGCGAACTGGAAACACCATATATTTT; CDR3aa: CSVEERTGNTIYF
d_gene: TRBD2; len: 11; abundance: -; j_gene: TRBJ2-5; v_gene: TRBV29-1; CDR3nt: TGCAGCGTTGAAGGGGGGGGGATCGAGTACTTC; CDR3aa: CSVEGGGIEYF
d_gene: -; len: 15; abundance: -; j_gene: TRBJ1-1; v_gene: TRBV11-2; CDR3nt: TGTGCCAGCAGCTCCTGGACTGATAGAAGGACTGAAGCTTTCTTT; CDR3aa: CASSSWTDRRTEAFF
d_gene: TRBD1; len: 16; abundance: -; j_gene: TRBJ2-2; v_gene: TRBV9; CDR3nt: TGTGCCAGCAGCGTTGGACAGGGGTGGTACACCGGGGAGCTGTTTTTT; CDR3aa: CASSVGQGWYTGELFF
d_gene: TRBD2; len: 17; abundance: -; j_gene: TRBJ2-1; v_gene: TRBV7-6; CDR3nt: TGTGCCAGCAGTCATGGTAGCGGGAGAGGATCCTACAATGAGCAGTTCTTC; CDR3aa: CASSHGSGRGSYNEQFF
d_gene: -; len: 16; abundance: -; j_gene: TRBJ2-3; v_gene: TRBV4-3; CDR3nt: TGCGCCAGCAGCCAGAACCTTGGGGGCGGGACAGATACGCAGTATTTT; CDR3aa: CASSQNLGGGTDTQYF
d_gene: TRBD2; len: 15; abundance: -; j_gene: TRBJ2-1; v_gene: TRBV19; CDR3nt: TGTGCCAGTAGTGCCGGACTAGCGGGGTACAATGAGCAGTTCTTC; CDR3aa: CASSAGLAGYNEQFF
d_gene: TRBD2; len: 19; abundance: -; j_gene: TRBJ2-1; v_gene: TRBV4-3; CDR3nt: TGCGCCAGCAGCCAAGGGATTAGGTGGCGGGAGAATTCCGACAATGAGCAGTTCTTC; CDR3aa: CASSQGIRWRENSDNEQFF